A selection of T cell receptor beta chains follows, all from one sample in a study of blood T cells in healthy people across ages. Each CDR3 protein is one row after TCRdb ran MiXCR on the 5' RACE reads. The data contain about 800,000 distinct CDR3 sequences, 58% of them singletons. Sequencing was carried out using blood. The receptors originated from a man aged 30-40 years in good health. The CDR3 runs from the conserved cysteine through the conserved F or W. D genes are given only for firm matches. Expanded clones are given a class, and other clones once, few, many or no size at all.

TGCAGTGCTAGCATGGCGGGGGCCCTCCAAGAGACCCAGTACTTC,CSASMAGALQETQYF,NA,TRBV20-1,NA,TRBJ2-5
TGTGCCAGCAGCCGACGATTAGCGGGGGGCACAGATACGCAGTATTTT,CASSRRLAGGTDTQYF,TRBD2,TRBV7-2,NA,TRBJ2-3
TGTGCCATCAGGGACAGTTACACAGATACGCAGTATTTT,CAIRDSYTDTQYF,NA,TRBV10-3,NA,TRBJ2-3
TGTGCCAGCTCACTACGACAGGGCAGCCACGAGCAGTACTTC,CASSLRQGSHEQYF,TRBD1,TRBV18,few,TRBJ2-7
TGTGCCAGCTGGAGCGGGAGGGATTTCGAGACCCAGTACTTC,CASWSGRDFETQYF,TRBD2,TRBV2,few,TRBJ2-5
TGCGCCAGCAGCTCAATACAGGGAAATACCGGGGAGCTGTTTTTT,CASSSIQGNTGELFF,NA,TRBV5-1,NA,TRBJ2-2
TGTGCCAGCAGAGAGGGGGGCGTAAATTCACCCCTCCACTTT,CASREGGVNSPLHF,NA,TRBV6-1,NA,TRBJ1-6
TGTGCCAGCGGGGCAATTTGGGGGTCACCCCTCCACTTT,CASGAIWGSPLHF,NA,TRBV12-3/TRBV12-4,NA,TRBJ1-6
TGTGCCACCAGCAGAGTGGGTTTGCCAGATACGCAGTATTTT,CATSRVGLPDTQYF,NA,TRBV15,NA,TRBJ2-3
TGTGCCAGCAGTTCAGGGACAGGGCGGGAGCAGTACTTC,CASSSGTGREQYF,TRBD1,TRBV12-3/TRBV12-4,NA,TRBJ2-7
TGTGCCACCAGCAGAATAGCGGGAGGGCTTGGTGAGCAGTTCTTC,CATSRIAGGLGEQFF,TRBD2,TRBV15,NA,TRBJ2-1
TGTGCCAGCAGCTTATGGAGTTCGGGATTAGAAGCTTTCTTT,CASSLWSSGLEAFF,NA,TRBV5-6,NA,TRBJ1-1
TGTGCCAGCAACTCGGGGGCAGTGGAAGCTTTCTTT,CASNSGAVEAFF,NA,TRBV25-1,NA,TRBJ1-1
TGCGCCAGCAGCAAAGAGAAGGGGAACGAGCAGTACTTC,CASSKEKGNEQYF,NA,TRBV4-1,NA,TRBJ2-7
TGTGCCAGCAGTGAATTGACGGGGGGACGAGAAGAGACCCAGTACTTC,CASSELTGGREETQYF,TRBD2,TRBV25-1,NA,TRBJ2-5
TGCGCCAGCAGCAGCAACCGGGACACGGAGGAAAAACTGTTTTTT,CASSSNRDTEEKLFF,NA,TRBV5-1,NA,TRBJ1-4
TGTGCCAGCAGCCAAGATCTTGAGGGGCTTGAGCAGTTCTTC,CASSQDLEGLEQFF,NA,TRBV4-2,NA,TRBJ2-1
TGTGCCAGCAGCGTACACCAGGTATCCCCAACGCTCCTCAATGGCTACACCTTC,CASSVHQVSPTLLNGYTF,NA,TRBV7-9,NA,TRBJ1-2
TGTGCCGCTCCAGGGCCCTCAGATACGCAGTATTTT,CAAPGPSDTQYF,NA,TRBV15,few,TRBJ2-3
TGCGCCAGCAGCAAAAGCCCACAAGCGGGGGGGCCCAGCTCCTACAATGAGCAGTTCTTC,CASSKSPQAGGPSSYNEQFF,TRBD2,TRBV4-1,NA,TRBJ2-1
TGTGCCAGCAGCTCCGAGGCAGGACCGAGCGATGGGGTAGTGCGAGCGGGAGAAAAACTGTTTTTT,CASSSEAGPSDGVVRAGEKLFF,NA,TRBV21-1,NA,TRBJ1-4
TGTGCCAGCAGTGAGGGACACCCGTACGAGCAGTACTTC,CASSEGHPYEQYF,NA,TRBV25-1,NA,TRBJ2-7
TGTGCCAGCAGTATAGGGACAGGGTGGTACGAGCAGTACTTC,CASSIGTGWYEQYF,TRBD1,TRBV12-3/TRBV12-4,NA,TRBJ2-7
TGCAGTGCTAGAGACCCACTAGCGGGGGGCCAAGAGACCCAGTACTTC,CSARDPLAGGQETQYF,TRBD2,TRBV20-1,NA,TRBJ2-5
TGTGCCAGCAGCCAAGTGGCGCTGAACACTGAAGCTTTCTTT,CASSQVALNTEAFF,NA,TRBV14,NA,TRBJ1-1
TGTGCCAGCACACAGGGGGGAGTTAACTATGGCTACACCTTC,CASTQGGVNYGYTF,TRBD1,TRBV6-1,NA,TRBJ1-2
TGTGCCAGCAGTTACCGGGAGGTGCTCTCCTACGAGCAGTACTTC,CASSYREVLSYEQYF,TRBD2,TRBV6-5,few,TRBJ2-7
TGTGCCAGCATCCAAGTTAGGATGTCCGAGCAGTACTTC,CASIQVRMSEQYF,NA,TRBV3-1,NA,TRBJ2-7
TGCAGTGCTAAGACTAGCGGGAGTATCTATGAGCAGTTCTTC,CSAKTSGSIYEQFF,TRBD2,TRBV20-1,NA,TRBJ2-1
TGTGCCAGCTCCTTATCATGGGAGGGGGCGGATGGCTACACCTTC,CASSLSWEGADGYTF,TRBD1,TRBV6-6,few,TRBJ1-2
TGTGCCAGCCGTAGACAGCCTAACTATGGCTACACCTTC,CASRRQPNYGYTF,NA,TRBV2,NA,TRBJ1-2
TGTGCCAGCTCACCAGTAGCGGGAATGATGGATGAGCAGTTCTTC,CASSPVAGMMDEQFF,TRBD2,TRBV18,NA,TRBJ2-1
TGCAGTGCTGGCCCAGGCGGGGGAACGAATGAGCAGTTCTTC,CSAGPGGGTNEQFF,TRBD2,TRBV20-1,NA,TRBJ2-1
TGTGCCAGCAGTTACCGGACCACTTCCAGCTACACCTTC,CASSYRTTSSYTF,NA,TRBV6-2/TRBV6-3,NA,TRBJ1-2
TGTGCCAGCAGTGAATTCGCCAGATATGGCTACACCTTC,CASSEFARYGYTF,NA,TRBV2,NA,TRBJ1-2
TGCAGCGTTGCTCCAGCTTTCTTT,CSVAPAFF,NA,TRBV29-1,NA,TRBJ1-1
TGCAGCGTTGCAACACTCCAGGTGACGGATGAGCAGTTCTTC,CSVATLQVTDEQFF,NA,TRBV29-1,few,TRBJ2-1